This paragraph covers one TCR beta chain sequence. The antigen is unknown. The data were obtained in a study of cytomegalovirus exposure and HLA in healthy donors. Whole-study results and caveats: The sole available immune exposure information was CMV serostatus. Many donors carried some public TCRs, although rarity characterized most TCR sequences.

It was with 60 Vbeta and 13 Jbeta primers that the PCR ran. Sequenced by immunoSEQ multiplex PCR; TCRdb stores in-frame clones only, minus some. Of about 190,000 clones in the sample, more than 65% were seen once. J was trimmed by 2 bases and V by 6 bases; bases with no gene match: 0. Germline CDR1 is SNHLY and CDR2 is FYNNEI. The CDR3 extends over 15 amino acids. The source of this sequence is a woman in her twenties or thirties in good health and CMV-seronegative. This chain joins TRBV2 and TRBJ2-1; TRBD2 aligns across 14 bases. Specimen: PBMCs. CDR3 nucleotides: TGTGCCAGCAGGGGACTAGCGGGGGCCTACAATGAGCAGTTCTTC. This gives the protein CASRGLAGAYNEQFF.